Listed here are 27 T cell receptor beta chains from one sample, sequenced in a study of T cell repertoires in cytomegalovirus infection. TCRdb redid the calling of the reads with MiXCR, one entry per CDR3 protein. The profile shows about 190,000 distinct CDR3 sequences, roughly 28% of them singletons. The sample comprised PBMCs. These receptors were collected from a human donor in good health (CMV status not recorded). Some clones in this sample may be carry-over from other donors' samples.

This chain uses TRBV11-2 with TRBJ1-1, with D unresolved. V dropped 2 bases and J dropped 1 base, with 8 bases sitting between them. This CDR3 contains 14 residues. The V gene's germline CDR1 is SGHAT and CDR2 FQNNGV. CDR3 in DNA: TGTGCCAGCAGCTTACCTCAAAGGAACACTGAAGCTTTCTTT. Translated: CASSLPQRNTEAFF.

The chain employs TRBV6-6 and TRBJ1-4; D is ambiguous. Germline values: CDR1 MNHNY, CDR2 SVGAGI (reference sequence). The CDR3 runs to 13 residues. V was shortened by 6 bases and J by 10 bases, with 15 bases between the two germline ends. Written as DNA, the CDR3 is TGTGCCAGCAGCGAAGGACCTGCGGCAAAACTGTTTTTT. It specifies CASSEGPAAKLFF.

In its sample, this clonotype was seen a few times. The J gene is TRBJ2-2, the V gene TRBV6-1, with 7 bases lining up with TRBD2. V lost 7 bases and J lost 4; bases outside the gene matches: 9. Germline lookup yields CDR1 MNHNS and CDR2 SASEGT. This CDR3 has 15 residues. The CDR3 reads CASTNGGTGTGELFF. DNA for the CDR3: TGTGCCAGCACTAACGGGGGGACGGGCACCGGGGAGCTGTTTTTT.

The chain links TRBV7-9 to TRBJ2-1, with 10 bases matching TRBD1. CDR1 and CDR2 from the germline V gene are SEHNR and FQNEAQ (reference sequence). CDR3 length: 15 amino acids. The trim removed 7 bases at V and 4 bases at J, leaving 7 bases unmatched. The CDR3 here is CASTLEGQGYNEQFF. CDR3 in DNA: TGTGCCAGCACCCTGGAGGGACAGGGGTACAATGAGCAGTTCTTC.

This clonotype was detected only a few times. The chain uses TRBV19 and TRBJ1-5, with no clear D. Germline CDR1 reads LNHDA; CDR2 reads SQIVND (reference sequence). V lost 1 base to trimming and J lost 0 bases, with 10 bases between them. The CDR3 extends over 16 amino acids. Here the CDR3 DNA reads TGTGCCAGTAGTATAGTAGAAGTTTATAGCAATCAGCCCCAGCATTTT. It codes for CASSIVEVYSNQPQHF.

V usage is TRBV28 and J usage is TRBJ2-3; D may be TRBD1 (6 bases). Germline V lookup: CDR1 MDHEN, CDR2 SYDVKM. V lost 6 bases and J 10 bases, leaving 20 bases between the germline ends. The CDR3 sequence is 14 residues long. The CDR3 DNA is TGTGCCAGCAGCTCCCCCGTAGGGGGAAACTCGCAGTATTTT. Residues: CASSSPVGGNSQYF.

This clonotype showed up many times. The V and J genes are TRBV29-1 and TRBJ1-5; 8 positions agree with TRBD1. V lost 7 bases, J lost 4 bases, and 3 bases stayed unmatched. Per the germline V gene, CDR1 is SQVTM and CDR2 is ANQGSEA. This CDR3 has 12 residues. The CDR3 region has the DNA TGCAGCGCCGGACAGGGTAATCAGCCCCAGCATTTT. It translates to CSAGQGNQPQHF.

This clonotype was recorded many times. This sequence joins TRBV6-5 and TRBJ2-7; TRBD2 is a possible D gene (6 bases). The V gene's germline CDR1 is MNHEY and CDR2 SVGAGI. Trimming removed 7 bases from V and 5 bases from J, with 21 bases in between. This CDR3 region has 15 residues. CDR3 in amino acids: CASTDNFGTVNEQYF. CDR3 bases: TGTGCCAGCACCGACAATTTCGGGACTGTCAACGAGCAGTACTTC.

This clonotype was counted between two and nine times. The chain links TRBV11-1 to TRBJ2-7; D gene uncertain. The ends were cut back, 2 bases at V and 6 bases at J, with 14 bases in the middle. Germline lookup yields CDR1 SGHAT and CDR2 FQDESV (reference sequence). This CDR3 spans 14 amino acids. DNA for the CDR3: TGTGCCAGCAGCTTATTACACACCGTCGGCGAGCAGTACTTC. Amino acids: CASSLLHTVGEQYF.

This clonotype was seen many times. The V and J genes are TRBV7-2 and TRBJ1-1; D is perhaps TRBD1 (6 bases). Germline V gene data show CDR1 as SGHTA and CDR2 as FQGNSA. The CDR3 extends over 14 amino acids. Trimming took 0 bases from V and 7 from J, leaving 12 bases between them. CDR3 region: CASSLASQGLEAFF. Written as DNA, the CDR3 is TGTGCCAGCAGCTTAGCTAGTCAGGGGCTTGAAGCTTTCTTT.

V gene TRBV5-5 combines with J gene TRBJ1-2, with D maybe TRBD1 (5 bases). The CDR3 runs to 15 residues. The V and J ends lost 8 bases and 4 bases respectively, with 21 bases between them. The germline CDR1 and CDR2 sequences are SGHKS and YYEKEE (reference sequence). The CDR3 spells CASPQSRDGFYGYTF. The CDR3 DNA follows: TGTGCCAGTCCCCAGAGCCGGGACGGATTCTATGGCTACACCTTC.

This clonotype was observed a handful of times. This chain uses TRBV20-1 with TRBJ1-1; 9 bases match TRBD1. The CDR3 covers 12 residues. From germline, CDR1 is DFQATT and CDR2 SNEGSKA (reference sequence). Trimming cost V 3 bases and J 7 bases; bases outside gene matches: 3. The CDR3 is CSARTGGGEAFF. In nucleotides, the CDR3 is TGCAGTGCTAGGACAGGGGGGGGTGAAGCTTTCTTT.

This clonotype has a handful of counts. The CDR3 here is CASRSGGSGGVYEQYF. The CDR3, as DNA: TGTGCCAGCAGGTCAGGAGGGAGCGGGGGGGTATACGAGCAGTACTTC. This rearrangement joins TRBV12-3 or TRBV12-4 to TRBJ2-7; 10 nucleotides line up with TRBD2. Trimming took 6 bases from V and 4 from J; bases not matched to a gene: 12. This CDR3 is 16 amino acids long.

The rearrangement uses TRBV5-6 and TRBJ2-1; perhaps TRBD2 as D (5 bases). The V gene's germline CDR1 is SGHDT and CDR2 YYEEEE. There are 16 residues in the CDR3. The ends were cut back, 2 bases at V and 9 bases at J, with 21 bases in the middle. The CDR3 DNA reads TGTGCCAGCAGCTTAGGGAGCGGTTCCAATAAGGGTGAGCAGTTCTTC. This gives the protein CASSLGSGSNKGEQFF.

Only a few counts were recorded for this clonotype. This rearrangement joins TRBV10-3 to TRBJ2-7, with D hard to call. Deletions cut 9 bases from V and 3 bases from J, with 9 bases between. The CDR3 has 11 residues. Germline CDR1 is ENHRY and CDR2 is SYGVKD. Here the CDR3 DNA reads TGTGCCATACGTGGTGGCTACGAGCAGTACTTC. This encodes CAIRGGYEQYF.

The J gene is TRBJ2-1, the V gene TRBV3-1; 10 bases agree with TRBD2. This CDR3 spans 16 amino acids. V was clipped by 6 bases and J by 6 bases; unmatched bases: 11. Per germline, CDR1 LGHDT and CDR2 YNNKEL (reference sequence). DNA of the CDR3: TGTGCCAGCAGACTTCTAGCGGGGGCCCCCCCCAATGAGCAGTTCTTC. As protein: CASRLLAGAPPNEQFF.

This clonotype was found a few times. The chain carries TRBV10-1 and TRBJ1-1; D gene unclear. The germline gives CDR1 WNHNN, CDR2 SYGVQD (reference sequence). Between the trimmed V and J ends, which lost 3 bases and 3 bases, there was a span of 14 bases. The CDR3 spans 15 residues. The CDR3 DNA follows: TGCGCCAGCAGTGACGGGTCAGGACTCGACACTGAAGCTTTCTTT. Amino acids: CASSDGSGLDTEAFF.

The J gene is TRBJ2-7, the V gene TRBV6-6, with D possibly being TRBD1 (6 bases). This CDR3 region has 16 residues. Germline loops: CDR1 MNHNY, CDR2 SVGAGI (reference sequence). Trimming cost V 7 bases and J 4 bases, with 23 bases left between them. The CDR3 DNA reads as TGTGCCAGCACCCCAGCCGGGCAGGGGTTCGCATACGAGCAGTACTTC. The encoded protein is CASTPAGQGFAYEQYF.

The chain carries TRBV19 and TRBJ1-6; D might be TRBD1 (6 bases). CDR3 size: 13 residues. The V and J ends lost 7 bases and 10 bases respectively, with 14 bases between them. From germline, CDR1 is LNHDA and CDR2 SQIVND (reference sequence). As DNA, the CDR3 is TGTGCCAGTAAGGCCAGGGGAAGCTCACCCCTCCACTTT. Its translation: CASKARGSSPLHF. Full variable domain (remainder filled in from reference TRBV19 and TRBJ1-6): DGGITQSPKYLFRKEGQNVTLSCEQNLNHDAMYWYRQDPGQGLRLIYYSQIVNDFQKGDIAEGYSVSREKKESFPLTVTSAQKNPTAFYLCASKARGSSPLHFGNGTRLTVT.

This chain links TRBV7-2 with TRBJ1-2, with D hard to call. Trimming took 5 bases from V and 8 from J, leaving 21 bases between them. Germline V CDR1 and CDR2: SGHTA, FQGNSA. This CDR3 comprises 15 residues. The CDR3 DNA reads TGTGCCAGCAGCCAAATCACTCCGGGTCCGGAGGGCTACACCTTC. It yields the protein CASSQITPGPEGYTF.

The CDR3 here is CASKGQGPYEQYF. The CDR3 nucleotides read TGTGCCAGCAAGGGGCAGGGACCCTACGAGCAGTACTTC. The V call is TRBV6-4, the J call TRBJ2-7; either TRBD1 or TRBD2 may fit D (5 bases each). Trimming cost V 7 bases and J 2 bases, with 12 bases left between them. The CDR3 totals 13 residues. Germline assignment: CDR1 MRHNA and CDR2 SNTAGT.

This clonotype was observed a few times. This chain uses TRBV7-9 with TRBJ2-4; no clear D gene. Trimming took off 1 base at V and 1 base at J, with 8 bases between the two ends. CDR1 is SEHNR and CDR2 is FQNEAQ in the germline V gene (reference sequence). The CDR3 is 15 amino acids. CDR3 DNA: TGTGCCAGCAGCTTAGAGGGATCGGCCAAAAACATTCAGTACTTC. As protein: CASSLEGSAKNIQYF.

V is TRBV5-1 and J is TRBJ2-2; 7 bases fit TRBD1. V was pared by 4 bases and J by 3 bases, with 6 bases of the junction left unmatched. The V gene's germline CDR1 is SGHRS and CDR2 YFSETQ. The CDR3 has 15 residues. The CDR3 sequence: CASSLTGVYTGELFF. The CDR3 DNA reads as TGCGCCAGCAGCCTCACAGGGGTGTACACCGGGGAGCTGTTTTTT.

This clonotype was seen ten or more times. The J gene is TRBJ2-7, the V gene TRBV7-2; D gene ambiguous. V shed 3 bases and J shed 0 bases, with 12 bases lying between them. The CDR3 extends over 15 amino acids. Germline lookup yields CDR1 SGHTA and CDR2 FQGNSA. The CDR3 is CASSLASTSSYEQYF. The CDR3 bases are TGTGCCAGCAGCTTGGCCTCGACAAGCTCCTACGAGCAGTACTTC.

The V and J genes are TRBV2 and TRBJ2-1, with D uncertain. Germline CDR1 SNHLY, CDR2 FYNNEI. Trimming stripped 6 bases from V and 2 bases from J, with 11 bases between. The CDR3 spans 14 residues. The DNA for the CDR3 is TGTGCCAGCAGAGGTGACTCAACCTACAATGAGCAGTTCTTC. This gives the protein CASRGDSTYNEQFF.

This clonotype turned up a few times. This chain joins TRBV6-1 and TRBJ1-1, with unresolved D. V was trimmed by 4 bases and J by 11 bases, leaving 26 bases between them. The CDR3 covers 16 residues. The germline CDR1 and CDR2 sequences are MNHNS and SASEGT. This CDR3 is CASSAFISREAREAFF. The CDR3 coding sequence is TGTGCCAGCAGTGCGTTTATCTCACGGGAGGCGAGAGAGGCTTTCTTT.

This chain connects TRBV7-9 to TRBJ2-6, with TRBD1 identical over 10 bases. The V and J ends lost 5 bases and 2 bases, in that order; junction bases with no gene match: 9. CDR1 is SEHNR and CDR2 is FQNEAQ in the germline V gene (reference sequence). The CDR3 has 18 amino acids. CDR3: CASSKGGTGDPGANVLTF. Here the CDR3 DNA reads TGTGCCAGCAGCAAAGGGGGGACAGGGGACCCTGGGGCCAACGTCCTGACTTTC.